What follows are 9 T cell receptor beta chains derived from one specimen sequenced in a study of T-cell memory formation after mild COVID-19. MiXCR, applied by TCRdb to the 5' RACE reads, yields one record per CDR3 protein. The sample consists of fewer than 450,000 distinct CDR3 sequences, more than 20% of them appearing once. Sequenced sample: PBMCs or a T cell subset sorted from them (not recorded which). The receptor source for this set is an adult woman who had mild COVID-19 (a few samples of this study predate the infection). Cell type and time point are not known.

The J gene is TRBJ2-1, the V gene TRBV7-9; D gene uncertain. Germline V CDR1 and CDR2: SEHNR, FQNEAQ (reference sequence). V was clipped by 0 bases and J by 5 bases, with 14 bases between them. The CDR3 length is 16 residues. CDR3 bases: TGTGCCAGCAGCTTAGCGTTGCGAGTAAGGAACAATGAGCAGTTCTTC. It yields the protein CASSLALRVRNNEQFF. Combining the CDR3 with reference TRBV7-9 and TRBJ2-1 gives the whole variable domain DTGVSQNPRHKITKRGQNVTFRCDPISEHNRLYWYRQTLGQGPEFLTYFQNEAQLEKSRLLSDRFSAERPKGSFSTLEIQRTEQGDSAMYLCASSLALRVRNNEQFFGPGTRLTVL.

This clonotype was counted many times. The chain employs TRBV7-3 and TRBJ2-3; D is undetermined. V dropped 3 bases and J dropped 0 bases, with 7 bases sitting between them. Germline-derived CDR1 and CDR2 are SGHTA and FQGTGA. There are 14 residues in the CDR3. The CDR3 region has the DNA TGTGCCAGCAGCTTGGAACCTAGCACAGATACGCAGTATTTT. As protein: CASSLEPSTDTQYF.

This clonotype was counted a few times. The rearrangement joins TRBV7-8 to TRBJ1-5; D gene unclear. CDR1 and CDR2 (germline): SGHVS, FQNEAQ. The CDR3 totals 15 residues. With 5 bases removed from V and 2 bases from J, the gap between germline ends came to 13 bases. This chain's CDR3 is CASSPAGRGNQPQHF. The CDR3 DNA reads as TGTGCCAGCAGCCCAGCGGGTAGAGGCAATCAGCCCCAGCATTTT.

This clonotype has a count of ten or more. Here the CDR3 omits its conserved ending phenylalanine or tryptophan, so a read error is the likely source. The DNA is omitted, as the CDR3 cannot be located on it reliably, and the CDR3 follows TCRdb's listing. The genes are TRBV6-6 and TRBJ2-6; TRBD2, the D gene given by the table, was not confirmed from the DNA. The CDR3 contains 12 residues when both ends are counted. Germline CDR1 is MNHNY and CDR2 is SVGAGI (reference sequence). This CDR3 is CASSYGTSGFLP.

This sequence joins TRBV9 and TRBJ2-2; 13 bases align to TRBD2. The junction had 5 bases not matched to a gene; V was cut back by 3 bases and J by 6 bases. The CDR3 runs 16 residues. Looked up from germline, CDR1 is SGDLS and CDR2 is YYNGEE. The CDR3 protein is CASSATGLAGPGELFF. CDR3 DNA sequence: TGTGCCAGCAGCGCAACGGGACTAGCGGGACCCGGGGAGCTGTTTTTT.

This clonotype has only a few counts. The rearrangement uses TRBV12-3 or TRBV12-4 and TRBJ2-3; 15 bases map to TRBD2. Unmatched junction bases numbered 7, after V lost 3 bases and J lost 6 bases. CDR3 length: 17 residues. CDR3 bases: TGTGCCAGCAGTTTCGGACTAGCGGGGGGGCCCGGGGATACGCAGTATTTT. This codes for CASSFGLAGGPGDTQYF.

This sequence joins TRBV7-9 and TRBJ2-1; 8 nucleotides agree with TRBD2. The CDR3 has 17 amino acids. The germline gives CDR1 SEHNR, CDR2 FQNEAQ (reference sequence). Unmatched junction bases numbered 14, after V lost 4 bases and J lost 6 bases. The CDR3 region has the DNA TGTGCCAGCAGCTACCCACTAGCGGCATATCAAGGCAATGAGCAGTTCTTC. Translating it yields CASSYPLAAYQGNEQFF.

The gene calls are TRBV5-1 and TRBJ1-6; unclear D gene. This CDR3 region has 14 residues. The germline V gene has CDR1 SGHRS and CDR2 YFSETQ. Trimming stripped 4 bases from V and 3 bases from J, with 8 bases between. In DNA, the CDR3 is TGCGCCAGCAGCATGGATAGCTATAATTCACCCCTCCACTTT. It yields the protein CASSMDSYNSPLHF.

V is TRBV2 and J is TRBJ2-1, with 8 bases that match TRBD2. Per germline, CDR1 SNHLY and CDR2 FYNNEI. With V trimmed by 2 bases and J by 4 bases, 4 bases remained unmatched. The CDR3 consists of 15 residues. CDR3 in amino acids: CASSESLAGYNEQFF. CDR3 DNA: TGTGCCAGCAGTGAAAGTCTAGCGGGTTACAATGAGCAGTTCTTC.